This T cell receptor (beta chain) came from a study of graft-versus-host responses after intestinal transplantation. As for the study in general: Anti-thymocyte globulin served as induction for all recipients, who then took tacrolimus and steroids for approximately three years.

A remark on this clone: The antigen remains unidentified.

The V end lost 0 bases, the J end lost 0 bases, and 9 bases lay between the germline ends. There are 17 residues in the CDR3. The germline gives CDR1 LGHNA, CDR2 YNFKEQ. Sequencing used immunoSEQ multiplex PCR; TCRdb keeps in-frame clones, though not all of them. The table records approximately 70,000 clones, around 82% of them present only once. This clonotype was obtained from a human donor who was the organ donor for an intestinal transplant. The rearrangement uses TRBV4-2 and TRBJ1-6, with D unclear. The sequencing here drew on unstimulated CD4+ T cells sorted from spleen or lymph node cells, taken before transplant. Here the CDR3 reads CASSQDQVRSYNSPLHF. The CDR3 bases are TGTGCCAGCAGCCAAGATCAGGTCCGCTCCTATAATTCACCCCTCCACTTT.